This paragraph covers one TCR beta chain sequence. Antigen unknown. At one of its ends the junction is not consistent with the germline gene, which may arise from a read error. Use of 60 Vbeta and 13 Jbeta primers characterized the PCR. Only in-frame clones appear in the TCRdb table, and some are missing; sequencing was by immunoSEQ multiplex PCR. The sample consists of about 90,000 clones, over 65% of them appearing once. Per germline, CDR1 LGHNA and CDR2 YSLEER. CDR3 length: 20 amino acids. These data originate in a study of cytomegalovirus exposure and HLA in healthy donors. Samples came from healthy bone marrow donors. Donors showed nominal health when sampled, although they likely had unrecorded immune exposures. General study findings and limits: Later genetic work tied a missense DCLRE1C variant to beta-chain V and J trimming. Most TCR beta V segments were productive about 90% or about 30% of the time in an earlier analysis.

Material: PBMCs. This chain links TRBV4-3 with TRBJ1-5, with D uncertain. The receptor was derived from a man aged 25-40 years in good health and CMV-seropositive. CDR3 coding DNA: TGCGCCAGCAGCCAGGCCCAACACAAACCAATCAGAGATAGCAATCAGCCCCAGAATTTT. This encodes CASSQAQHKPIRDSNQPQNF.